This T cell receptor beta chain was identified in a study of CD8+ T cells in alopecia areata. Both CD4+ and CD8+ T cells were separated by sorting PBMCs. As concerns this clone: Antigen specificity is unknown.

Extracted RNA was reverse transcribed, and the resulting cDNA served as sequencing template. Sequencing was performed with immunoSEQ multiplex PCR; in TCRdb, only in-frame clones are kept and a portion is missing. The data hold about 110,000 clones, with around 59% observed a single time. Study conclusions and caveats: TCR sharing was clearer in mice than between patients, perhaps partly owing to patient HLA diversity. An increase in clonality over normal scalp was evident in lesional scalp, especially alopecia totalis/universalis. Scalp sample data also include resident alphabeta T cells from normal skin.

The CDR3 has 16 amino acids. Trimming cost V 0 bases and J 4 bases, with 14 bases left between them. Germline lookup yields CDR1 SGDLS and CDR2 YYNGEE. The gene calls are TRBV9 and TRBJ1-3; possible D gene TRBD1, 6 bases. The source of this sequence is a human donor in good health. The sequencing input was CD8+ T cells sorted from blood. DNA for the CDR3: TGTGCCAGCAGCGTAGGATGGGGGCTTGACGGAAACACCATATATTTT. It is translated as CASSVGWGLDGNTIYF.